This T cell receptor (beta chain) originates from a study of blood T cell repertoires in COVID-19. Study summary: Sites across the United States, Italy and Spain contributed samples from acute and convalescent COVID-19.

Those enrolled in Seattle joined during active infection and were followed longitudinally afterward. Per the germline V gene, CDR1 is MDHEN and CDR2 is SYDVKM. V lost 6 bases and J lost 7; bases outside the gene matches: 10. The CDR3 runs 14 residues. This table comes from immunoSEQ multiplex PCR, and its TCRdb copy is limited to in-frame clones, with some not included. The table records approximately 70,000 clones, about nine tenths of them present only once. The specimen sequenced was peripheral blood. This rearrangement joins TRBV28 to TRBJ2-7, with 9 bases that match TRBD2. The clonotype comes from a man aged 50 to 59 with COVID-19, enrolled during active disease. CDR3 nucleotides: TGTGCCAGCAGCTACCATAGCGGGAGTAAAGAGCAGTACTTC. It is translated as CASSYHSGSKEQYF.